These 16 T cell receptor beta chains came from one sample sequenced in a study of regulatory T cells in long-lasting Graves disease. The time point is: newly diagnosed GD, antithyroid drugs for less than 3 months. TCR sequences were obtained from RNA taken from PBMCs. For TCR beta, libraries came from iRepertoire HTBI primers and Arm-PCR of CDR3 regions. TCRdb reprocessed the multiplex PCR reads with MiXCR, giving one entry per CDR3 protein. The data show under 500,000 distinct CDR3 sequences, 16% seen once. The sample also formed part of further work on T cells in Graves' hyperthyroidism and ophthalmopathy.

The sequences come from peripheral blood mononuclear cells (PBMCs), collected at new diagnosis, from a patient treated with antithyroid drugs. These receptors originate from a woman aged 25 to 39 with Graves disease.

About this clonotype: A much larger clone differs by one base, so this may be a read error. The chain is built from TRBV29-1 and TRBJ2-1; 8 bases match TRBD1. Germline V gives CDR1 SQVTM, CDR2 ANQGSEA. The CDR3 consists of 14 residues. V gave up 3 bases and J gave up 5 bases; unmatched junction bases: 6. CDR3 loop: CSVDKGTGHNEQFF. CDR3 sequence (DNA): TGCAGCGTTGACAAGGGGACAGGTCACAATGAGCAGTTCTTC.

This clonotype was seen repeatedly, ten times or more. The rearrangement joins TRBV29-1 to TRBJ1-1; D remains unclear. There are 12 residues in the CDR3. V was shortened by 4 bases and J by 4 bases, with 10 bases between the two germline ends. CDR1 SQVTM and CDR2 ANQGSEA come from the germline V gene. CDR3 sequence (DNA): TGCAGCGTTGTTTCTTACGGCACTGAAGCTTTCTTT. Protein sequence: CSVVSYGTEAFF. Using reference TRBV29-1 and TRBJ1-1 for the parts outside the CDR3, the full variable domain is SAVISQKPSRDICQRGTSLTIQCQVDSQVTMMFWYRQQPGQSLTLIATANQGSEATYESGFVIDKFPISRPNLTFSTLTVSNMSPEDSSIYLCSVVSYGTEAFFGQGTRLTVV.

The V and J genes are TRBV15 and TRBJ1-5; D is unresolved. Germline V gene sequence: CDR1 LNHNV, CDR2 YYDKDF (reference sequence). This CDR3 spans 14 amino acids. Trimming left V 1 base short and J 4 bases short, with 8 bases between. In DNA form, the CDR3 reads TGTGCCACCAGCAGAGCGGGCAGAAATCAGCCCCAGCATTTT. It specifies CATSRAGRNQPQHF.

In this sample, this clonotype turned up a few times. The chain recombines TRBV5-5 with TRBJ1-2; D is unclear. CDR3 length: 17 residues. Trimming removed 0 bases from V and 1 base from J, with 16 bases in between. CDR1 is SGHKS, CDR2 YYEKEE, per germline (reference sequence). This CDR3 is CASSLADNVRGNYGYTF. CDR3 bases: TGTGCCAGCAGCTTGGCCGATAACGTCCGCGGTAACTATGGCTACACCTTC. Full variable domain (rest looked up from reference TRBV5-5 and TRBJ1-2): DAGVTQSPTHLIKTRGQQVTLRCSPISGHKSVSWYQQVLGQGPQFIFQYYEKEERGRGNFPDRFSARQFPNYSSELNVNALLLGDSALYLCASSLADNVRGNYGYTFGSGTRLTVV.

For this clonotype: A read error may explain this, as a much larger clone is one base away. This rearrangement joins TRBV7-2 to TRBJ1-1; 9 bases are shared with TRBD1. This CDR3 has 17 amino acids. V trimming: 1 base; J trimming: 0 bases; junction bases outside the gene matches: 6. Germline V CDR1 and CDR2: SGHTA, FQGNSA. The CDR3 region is CASSLVETGGMNTEAFF. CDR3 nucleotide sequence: TGTGCCAGCAGCTTAGTCGAGACAGGGGGGATGAACACTGAAGCTTTCTTT.

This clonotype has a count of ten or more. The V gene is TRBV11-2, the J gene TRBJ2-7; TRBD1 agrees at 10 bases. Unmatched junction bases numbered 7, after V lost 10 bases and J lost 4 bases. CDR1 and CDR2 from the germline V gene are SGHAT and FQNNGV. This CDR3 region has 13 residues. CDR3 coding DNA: TGTGCCACCACGGACAGGGGGATATACGAGCAGTACTTC. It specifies CATTDRGIYEQYF. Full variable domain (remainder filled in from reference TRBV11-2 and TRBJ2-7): EAGVAQSPRYKIIEKRQSVAFWCNPISGHATLYWYQQILGQGPKLLIQFQNNGVVDDSQLPKDRFSAERLKGVDSTLKIQPAKLEDSAVYLCATTDRGIYEQYFGPGTRLTVT.

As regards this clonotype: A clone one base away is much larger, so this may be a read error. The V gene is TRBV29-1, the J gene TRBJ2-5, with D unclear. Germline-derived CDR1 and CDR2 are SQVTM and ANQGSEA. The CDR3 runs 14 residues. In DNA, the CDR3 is TGCAGCGTTATCGAGTTGGACGACCAAGGGACCCAGTACTTC. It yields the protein CSVIELDDQGTQYF.

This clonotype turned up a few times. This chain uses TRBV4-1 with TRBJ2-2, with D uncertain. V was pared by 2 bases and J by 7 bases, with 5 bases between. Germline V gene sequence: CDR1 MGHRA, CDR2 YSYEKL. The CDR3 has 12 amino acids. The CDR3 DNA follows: TGCGCCAGCAGCCAATTAGGCGGGGAGCTGTTTTTT. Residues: CASSQLGGELFF.

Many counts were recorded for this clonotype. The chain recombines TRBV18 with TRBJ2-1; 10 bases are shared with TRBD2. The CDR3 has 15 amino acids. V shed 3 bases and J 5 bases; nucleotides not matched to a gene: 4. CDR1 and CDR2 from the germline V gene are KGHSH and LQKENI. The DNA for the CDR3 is TGTGCCAGCTCACCCACAGCGGGAGGGGACAATGAGCAGTTCTTC. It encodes CASSPTAGGDNEQFF.

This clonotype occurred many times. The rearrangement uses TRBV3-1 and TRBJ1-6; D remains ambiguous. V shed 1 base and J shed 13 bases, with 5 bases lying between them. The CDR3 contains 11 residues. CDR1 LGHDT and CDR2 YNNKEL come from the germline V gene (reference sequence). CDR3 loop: CASSQGTPLHF. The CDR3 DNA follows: TGTGCCAGCAGCCAAGGAACCCCCCTCCACTTT.

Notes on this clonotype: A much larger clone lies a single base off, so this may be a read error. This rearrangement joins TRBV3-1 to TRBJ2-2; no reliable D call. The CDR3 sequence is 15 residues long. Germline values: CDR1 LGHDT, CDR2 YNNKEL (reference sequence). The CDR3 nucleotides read TGTGCCAACAGCCAAGTGGCAGGGAACACCGGGGAGCTGTTTTTT. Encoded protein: CANSQVAGNTGELFF.

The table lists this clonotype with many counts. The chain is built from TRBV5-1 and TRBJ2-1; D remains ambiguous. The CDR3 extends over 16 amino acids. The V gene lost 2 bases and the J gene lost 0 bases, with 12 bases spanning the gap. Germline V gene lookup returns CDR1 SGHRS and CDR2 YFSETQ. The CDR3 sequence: CASSFGSTSSYNEQFF. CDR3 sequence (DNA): TGCGCCAGCAGCTTTGGCTCGACGAGCTCCTACAATGAGCAGTTCTTC.

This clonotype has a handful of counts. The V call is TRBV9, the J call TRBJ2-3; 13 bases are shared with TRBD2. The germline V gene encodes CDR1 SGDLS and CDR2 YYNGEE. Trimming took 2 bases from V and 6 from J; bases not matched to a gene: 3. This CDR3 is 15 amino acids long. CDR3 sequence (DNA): TGTGCCAGCAGCGTGGGACTAGCGGGAACGGATACGCAGTATTTT. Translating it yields CASSVGLAGTDTQYF.

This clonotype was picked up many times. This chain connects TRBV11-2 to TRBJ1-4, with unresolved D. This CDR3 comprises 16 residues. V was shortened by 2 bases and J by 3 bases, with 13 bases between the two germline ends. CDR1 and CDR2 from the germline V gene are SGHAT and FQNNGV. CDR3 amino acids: CASSLTIGKPNEKLFF. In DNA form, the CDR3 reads TGTGCCAGCAGCTTAACGATTGGCAAGCCTAATGAAAAACTGTTTTTT.

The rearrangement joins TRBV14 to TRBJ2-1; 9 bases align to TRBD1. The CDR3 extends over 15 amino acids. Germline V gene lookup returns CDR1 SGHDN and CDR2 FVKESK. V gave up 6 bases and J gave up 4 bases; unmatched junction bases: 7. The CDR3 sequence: CASRSTGGGYNEQFF. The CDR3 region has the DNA TGTGCCAGCAGATCTACAGGGGGCGGGTACAATGAGCAGTTCTTC.

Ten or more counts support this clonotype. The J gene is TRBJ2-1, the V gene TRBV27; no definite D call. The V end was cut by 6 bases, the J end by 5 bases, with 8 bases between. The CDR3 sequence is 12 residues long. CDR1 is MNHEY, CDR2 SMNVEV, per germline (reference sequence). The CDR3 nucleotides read TGTGCCAGCAGGGCCGTGCACAATGAGCAGTTCTTC. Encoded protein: CASRAVHNEQFF.